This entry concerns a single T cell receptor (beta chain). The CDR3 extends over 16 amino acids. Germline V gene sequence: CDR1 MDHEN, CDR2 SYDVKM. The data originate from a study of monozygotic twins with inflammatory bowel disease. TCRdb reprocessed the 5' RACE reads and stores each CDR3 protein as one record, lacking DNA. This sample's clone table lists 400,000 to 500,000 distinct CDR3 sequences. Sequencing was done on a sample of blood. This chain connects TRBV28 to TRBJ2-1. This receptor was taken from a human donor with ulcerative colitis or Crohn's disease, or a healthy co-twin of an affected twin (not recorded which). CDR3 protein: CASKKWSGRTYNEQFF.